This T cell receptor (beta chain) was captured by sequencing in a study of CD8 T cells in Susac syndrome. The germline V gene encodes CDR1 WSHSY and CDR2 SAAADI. Trimming took 1 base from V and 8 from J, leaving 11 bases between them. This CDR3 has 13 amino acids. Isolation of CD8+ and CD4+ T cells was performed negatively, whereas enrichment of TEMRA cells was done by FACS. Random hexamers primed reverse transcription of about 0.45 to 1 ug RNA. TCRdb ran MiXCR on the immunoSEQ multiplex PCR reads and lists one entry per CDR3 protein. The sample lists some 120,000 distinct CDR3 sequences, about 92% occurring once. This clonotype came up once.

The clonotype was recovered from a human donor with multiple sclerosis. This rearrangement joins TRBV10-2 to TRBJ1-1, with D perhaps matching TRBD1 (5 bases). Material: CD8+ T cells from PBMCs. The CDR3 spells CASSEYKPGEAFF. The CDR3 DNA is TGCGCCAGCAGTGAGTACAAACCAGGGGAAGCTTTCTTT.